The 5 T cell receptor beta chains below come from one sample, sequenced in a study of cytomegalovirus exposure and HLA in healthy donors listed by TCRdb under 2017. Library generation was performed with the immunoSEQ multiplex PCR assay. A mixture of 60 forward primers for TCR Vbeta segments and 13 reverse primers for TCR Jbeta segments was used in the multiplex PCR. Here the immuneACCESS table is served through TCRdb, limited to in-frame sequences with V and J called. Missing clones are a known gap in these copies; in checked studies unresolved V genes cover under half, and the rest lacks a known reason. The sample data list around 120,000 clones, and 70% to 80% of these were observed just once. The ten largest make up around 2.5% of the sample. The material sequenced was PBMCs. The source is a man over 45 in good health and CMV-seropositive.

The V gene is TRBV5-1, the J gene TRBJ1-6; no firm D call. Trimming took 2 bases from V and 8 from J, leaving 11 bases between them. This CDR3 contains 14 residues. Germline V CDR1 and CDR2: SGHRS, YFSETQ. The CDR3 sequence is CASSFVSRDSPLHF. In DNA form, the CDR3 reads TGCGCCAGCAGCTTCGTATCGCGCGATTCACCCCTCCACTTT.

About this clone itself: One end of the junction fails to match germline, which may point to a read error. This rearrangement joins TRBV5-8 to TRBJ1-2; D ambiguous. The CDR3 is 14 residues long. Looked up from germline, CDR1 is SGHTS and CDR2 is YDEGEE. The CDR3 bases are TGTGCCAGCAGCAGAGGAGTATTGGCCTATGGCTACGCCTTC. It is translated as CASSRGVLAYGYAF.

The chain is built from TRBV27 and TRBJ1-1; tentatively, D is TRBD1 (5 bases). V was shortened by 3 bases and J by 5 bases, with 10 bases between the two germline ends. Germline V CDR1 and CDR2: MNHEY, SMNVEV (reference sequence). This CDR3 is 13 amino acids long. The CDR3 loop reads CASSFSRGTEAFF. Written as DNA, the CDR3 is TGTGCCAGCAGTTTTAGCCGGGGGACTGAAGCTTTCTTT.

The rearrangement joins TRBV4-1 to TRBJ1-5; D remains ambiguous. The V end lost 4 bases, the J end lost 5 bases, and 12 bases lay between the germline ends. This CDR3 is 14 amino acids long. CDR1 is MGHRA and CDR2 is YSYEKL in the germline V gene. The CDR3 DNA reads as TGCGCCAGCAGCCCACTGAGCGGGGATCAGCCCCAGCATTTT. As protein: CASSPLSGDQPQHF.

Details on this clone: Relative to the germline gene, one junction end is altered; a read error may explain this. This sample includes further DNA sequences coding for the same CDR3. V and J are TRBV19 and TRBJ2-1; 9 positions match TRBD1. Germline CDR1 reads LNHDA; CDR2 reads SQIVND (reference sequence). This CDR3 is built from 17 residues. CDR3 nucleotides: TGTGCCAGTAGTAGAGGAGCCTCCATGACAGGGGGAAATGAGCAATTCTTC. Protein product: CASSRGASMTGGNEQFF.